The rows below give T cell receptor beta chains drawn from one sample of a study of blood T cell repertoires in COVID-19. Produced via immunoSEQ multiplex PCR; TCRdb's table is partial and in-frame only. This repertoire shows roughly 230,000 clones, roughly nine tenths found once; its top ten account for roughly 4%. Sequencing was carried out using PBMCs or T cells enriched from blood (not recorded which). The receptors derive from a woman aged 25 to 39 with acute COVID-19. Both conserved end residues are part of each CDR3. D genes are given only for firm matches. Clone size appears in some rows only: once, few, many, or a class for an expanded clone.

V,size,J,D,CDR3,DNA
TRBV5-1,.,TRBJ2-7,TRBD1,CASSERMTGSSYEQYF,TGCGCCAGCAGCGAGCGAATGACAGGGAGCTCCTACGAGCAGTACTTC
TRBV3-1/TRBV3-2,few,TRBJ1-3,.,CASSQGRVRGNTIYF,TGTGCCAGCAGCCAAGGCAGGGTGAGAGGAAACACCATATATTTT
TRBV7-9,.,TRBJ1-2,.,CATSDRSNYGYTF,TGTGCCACCTCAGACAGAAGTAACTATGGCTACACCTTC
TRBV7-6,.,TRBJ1-4,TRBD1,CASSPGQGEKLFF,TGTGCCAGCAGCCCGGGACAGGGTGAAAAACTGTTTTTT
TRBV28,.,TRBJ2-7,.,CASSRPKQGTPYEQYF,TGTGCCAGCAGCCGCCCAAAACAGGGAACTCCCTACGAGCAGTACTTC
TRBV6-1,.,TRBJ1-5,.,CASSETQGLSNQPQHF,TGTGCCAGCAGTGAAACCCAGGGCCTTAGCAATCAGCCCCAGCATTTT
TRBV24-1,once,TRBJ1-5,TRBD1,CATSDSNRGRDQPQHF,TGTGCCACCAGTGACTCCAACAGGGGACGCGATCAGCCCCAGCATTTT
TRBV2,.,TRBJ1-4,TRBD1,CASLGTGGGKLFF,TGTGCCAGCCTCGGGACAGGGGGAGGGAAACTGTTTTTT
TRBV11-3,.,TRBJ1-1,.,CASSQQGNTEAFF,TGTGCCAGCAGCCAACAGGGGAACACTGAAGCTTTCTTT
TRBV30,.,TRBJ2-6,TRBD1,CAWKGGASGANVLTF,TGTGCCTGGAAAGGGGGCGCCTCTGGGGCCAACGTCCTGACTTTC
TRBV7-2,.,TRBJ1-6,TRBD1,CASSLRPGTGDYNSPLHF,TGTGCCAGCAGCTTACGACCCGGGACAGGGGATTATAATTCACCCCTCCACTTT
TRBV7-2,once,TRBJ2-1,.,CASSFARGDTNEQFF,TGTGCCAGCAGCTTTGCCCGGGGGGACACCAATGAGCAGTTCTTC
TRBV7-8,.,TRBJ2-1,.,CASSRQQVIYNEQFF,TGTGCCAGCAGTAGACAACAGGTGATCTACAATGAGCAGTTCTTC
TRBV3-1/TRBV3-2,many,TRBJ2-7,.,CASSQDPGTDSYEQYF,TGTGCCAGCAGCCAAGACCCCGGGACTGATTCCTACGAGCAGTACTTC